The 26 T cell receptor beta chains listed next were all sequenced from one sample in a study of blood T cell repertoires in COVID-19. Data came from immunoSEQ multiplex PCR; TCRdb stores just in-frame clones and leaves some out. The data contain 75,000 to 95,000 clones, around 83% of them singletons. The sample consisted of peripheral blood. The origin of the receptors is a human donor in a cohort sampled during active COVID-19.

The rearrangement uses TRBV28 and TRBJ1-2; maybe TRBD1 (6 bases). V was cut by 3 bases and J by 2 bases, with 13 bases left in between. Germline V CDR1 and CDR2: MDHEN, SYDVKM. This CDR3 spans 15 amino acids. CDR3 residues: CASSFLYGQNYGYTF. CDR3 DNA sequence: TGTGCCAGCAGTTTCCTATATGGACAGAACTATGGCTACACCTTC.

V usage is TRBV6-5 and J usage is TRBJ2-3, with unresolved D. Germline V lookup: CDR1 MNHEY, CDR2 SVGAGI. The CDR3 covers 12 residues. Between the trimmed V and J ends, which lost 6 bases and 4 bases, there was a span of 8 bases. The CDR3 region has the DNA TGTGCCAGCAGGCCCCCGGCAGATACGCAGTATTTT. The encoded protein is CASRPPADTQYF.

The V gene is TRBV5-1, the J gene TRBJ2-3; D may be TRBD2 (5 bases). V lost 3 bases and J lost 2, with 13 bases in between. Germline V lookup: CDR1 SGHRS, CDR2 YFSETQ. The CDR3 has 15 residues. The CDR3 nucleotides are TGCGCCAGCAGCTCCGGGAACGTTTACACAGATACGCAGTATTTT. It is translated as CASSSGNVYTDTQYF.

The chain links TRBV2 to TRBJ1-2, with D tentatively TRBD1 (6 bases). Germline V gene data show CDR1 as SNHLY and CDR2 as FYNNEI. The CDR3 spans 15 residues. The V gene lost 6 bases and the J gene lost 4 bases, with 18 bases spanning the gap. The CDR3 here is CASSPWGPASYGYTF. In DNA form, the CDR3 reads TGTGCCAGCAGCCCGTGGGGGCCGGCCTCCTATGGCTACACCTTC. The variable domain in full, completed from reference TRBV2 and TRBJ1-2, reads EPEVTQTPSHQVTQMGQEVILRCVPISNHLYFYWYRQILGQKVEFLVSFYNNEISEKSEIFDDQFSVERPDGSNFTLKIRSTKLEDSAMYFCASSPWGPASYGYTFGSGTRLTVV.

The CDR3: CASCPSRGGYTF. In DNA, the CDR3 is TGTGCCAGCTGCCCCTCGAGGGGGGGCTACACCTTC. The chain is built from TRBV6-5 and TRBJ1-2, with D possibly being TRBD1 (6 bases). The CDR3 runs to 12 residues. CDR1 MNHEY and CDR2 SVGAGI come from the germline V gene. V dropped 8 bases and J dropped 8 bases, with 15 bases sitting between them.

The chain is built from TRBV18 and TRBJ2-5; the D gene is possibly TRBD2 (6 bases). Germline CDR1 is KGHSH and CDR2 is LQKENI. Trimming cost V 3 bases and J 4 bases, with 9 bases left between them. The CDR3 is 13 amino acids. The CDR3 DNA follows: TGTGCCAGCTCACCGGGGGAGGCAGAGACCCAGTACTTC. Protein sequence: CASSPGEAETQYF. The full variable domain, in which reference TRBV18 and TRBJ2-5 provide the parts outside the CDR3, is NAGVMQNPRHLVRRRGQEARLRCSPMKGHSHVYWYRQLPEEGLKFMVYLQKENIIDESGMPKERFSAEFPKEGPSILRIQQVVRGDSAAYFCASSPGEAETQYFGPGTRLLVL.

This rearrangement joins TRBV10-1 to TRBJ2-7; D might be TRBD1 or TRBD2, each matching 7 bases. CDR3 length: 14 residues. Germline CDR1 is WNHNN and CDR2 is SYGVQD (reference sequence). V was shortened by 10 bases and J by 2 bases, with 18 bases between the two germline ends. The CDR3 DNA is TGCGCCACCAGCGGGACAGCCGATCCCTACGAGCAGTACTTC. The encoded protein is CATSGTADPYEQYF.

This clone was recorded a few times. V gene TRBV5-6 combines with J gene TRBJ1-1; D ambiguous. The V end lost 0 bases, the J end lost 5 bases, and 8 bases lay between the germline ends. The CDR3 sequence is 13 residues long. Per germline, CDR1 SGHDT and CDR2 YYEEEE. The CDR3 sequence is CASSLEALTEAFF. DNA for the CDR3: TGTGCCAGCAGCTTGGAAGCTCTGACTGAAGCTTTCTTT. The variable domain in full, with the rest retrieved from reference TRBV5-6 and TRBJ1-1, is DAGVTQSPTHLIKTRGQQVTLRCSPKSGHDTVSWYQQALGQGPQFIFQYYEEEERQRGNFPDRFSGHQFPNYSSELNVNALLLGDSALYLCASSLEALTEAFFGQGTRLTVV.

The CDR3 spells CASSPPVGLAGGRSSYEQYF. CDR3 sequence (DNA): TGTGCCAGCAGTCCCCCGGTTGGGCTAGCGGGGGGCCGGAGCTCCTACGAGCAGTACTTC. The V call is TRBV28, the J call TRBJ2-7; the match to TRBD2 covers 11 bases. The germline CDR1 and CDR2 sequences are MDHEN and SYDVKM. V lost 5 bases and J lost 0; bases outside the gene matches: 18. The CDR3 loop spans 20 amino acids.

The rearrangement links TRBV28 to TRBJ1-1; the D gene is possibly TRBD1 (5 bases). This CDR3 spans 14 amino acids. Trimming pared 7 bases from V and 2 bases from J, leaving 14 bases between. The germline V gene encodes CDR1 MDHEN and CDR2 SYDVKM. The DNA for the CDR3 is TGTGCCAGCATTCCTACGGGGGTTAACACTGAAGCTTTCTTT. Its translation is CASIPTGVNTEAFF.

The V gene is TRBV5-1, the J gene TRBJ2-7; D remains unclear. The CDR3 runs to 15 residues. Trimming took off 7 bases at V and 3 bases at J, with 20 bases between the two ends. CDR1 is SGHRS and CDR2 is YFSETQ in the germline V gene. CDR3 in DNA: TGCGCCAGCTCTTCGGCCCCGGGTTCCCTCTACGAGCAGTACTTC. It is translated as CASSSAPGSLYEQYF.

J is TRBJ2-5 and V is TRBV27; the match to TRBD2 covers 7 bases. The J segment lost 5 bases and the V segment lost 6 bases, leaving 18 bases of the junction unmatched. Germline loops: CDR1 MNHEY, CDR2 SMNVEV (reference sequence). CDR3 length equals 17 residues. CDR3 amino acids: CASRPLVTGPGRETQYF. In nucleotides, the CDR3 is TGTGCCAGCAGACCCCTAGTAACGGGACCCGGGAGGGAGACCCAGTACTTC.

This sequence joins TRBV7-9 and TRBJ1-1; 8 bases map to TRBD1. Germline V gives CDR1 SEHNR, CDR2 FQNEAQ (reference sequence). The V and J ends lost 7 bases and 0 bases, in that order; junction bases with no gene match: 10. The CDR3 extends over 16 amino acids. The CDR3 DNA reads as TGTGCCAGCACCAGACGACAGGGGAGCGTGAACACTGAAGCTTTCTTT. This codes for CASTRRQGSVNTEAFF.

The CDR3 DNA reads TGTGCCAGTAGTAGAACAGGGGGGTACACCGGGGAGCTGTTTTTT. Its translation is CASSRTGGYTGELFF. This chain links TRBV19 with TRBJ2-2, with 8 nucleotides matching TRBD1. Germline V gene sequence: CDR1 LNHDA, CDR2 SQIVND (reference sequence). The CDR3 sequence is 15 residues long. V lost 4 bases to trimming and J lost 3 bases; unmatched junction nucleotides: 4.

This chain uses TRBV5-4 with TRBJ1-1; D unclear. Trimming shortened V by 4 bases and J by 5 bases, and 18 bases separated the two germline ends. The CDR3 is 15 amino acids. Germline V gene lookup returns CDR1 SGHNT and CDR2 YYREEE (reference sequence). CDR3 DNA sequence: TGTGCCAGCAGCCCCACCACGGGCGCGGGGACTGAAGCTTTCTTT. This translates into CASSPTTGAGTEAFF.

This clone was counted only a few times. V is TRBV7-2 and J is TRBJ1-1; D unresolved. Germline V gene data show CDR1 as SGHTA and CDR2 as FQGNSA. CDR3 length: 14 amino acids. Trimming left V 1 base short and J 4 bases short, with 10 bases between. The CDR3 sequence: CASSLDGGSTEAFF. As DNA, the CDR3 is TGTGCCAGCAGCTTAGATGGCGGCTCCACTGAAGCTTTCTTT.

This sequence joins TRBV5-4 and TRBJ1-4, with a possible D match to TRBD1 (5 bases). The germline V gene has CDR1 SGHNT and CDR2 YYREEE (reference sequence). V shed 1 base and J shed 3 bases, with 7 bases lying between them. The CDR3 has 14 amino acids. The chain's CDR3 is CASSLRGSNEKLFF. CDR3 bases: TGTGCCAGCAGCTTGCGGGGGTCTAATGAAAAACTGTTTTTT. Drawing the rest from reference TRBV5-4 and TRBJ1-4, the complete variable domain is ETGVTQSPTHLIKTRGQQVTLRCSSQSGHNTVSWYQQALGQGPQFIFQYYREEENGRGNFPPRFSGLQFPNYSSELNVNALELDDSALYLCASSLRGSNEKLFFGSGTQLSVL.

V usage is TRBV5-1 and J usage is TRBJ2-3; D might be TRBD1 (5 bases). The V gene's germline CDR1 is SGHRS and CDR2 YFSETQ. CDR3 length: 15 residues. Trimming took 1 base from V and 2 from J, leaving 11 bases between them. CDR3 amino acids: CASSLNNGATDTQYF. The CDR3 DNA reads as TGCGCCAGCAGCTTGAACAATGGGGCCACAGATACGCAGTATTTT. The full variable domain, its missing parts supplied by reference TRBV5-1 and TRBJ2-3, is KAGVTQTPRYLIKTRGQQVTLSCSPISGHRSVSWYQQTPGQGLQFLFEYFSETQRNKGNFPGRFSGRQFSNSRSEMNVSTLELGDSALYLCASSLNNGATDTQYFGPGTRLTVL.

The chain uses TRBV18 and TRBJ1-4, with a weak D call TRBD1 (6 bases). The germline V gene has CDR1 KGHSH and CDR2 LQKENI. The CDR3 runs to 17 residues. V was pared by 3 bases and J by 1 base, with 15 bases between. The CDR3 reads CASSPNGGRGTNEKLFF. As DNA, the CDR3 is TGTGCCAGCTCACCTAATGGGGGCAGAGGAACTAATGAAAAACTGTTTTTT.

This clone was observed once. The chain is built from TRBV4-1 and TRBJ1-2, with 10 bases fitting TRBD1. Trimming at V came to 2 bases and at J to 4 bases, leaving 4 bases not matched to a gene. This CDR3 spans 15 amino acids. Germline V gene lookup returns CDR1 MGHRA and CDR2 YSYEKL. The CDR3 nucleotides are TGCGCCAGCAGCCAAACCGACAGGGGGCCCTATGGCTACACCTTC. This gives the protein CASSQTDRGPYGYTF.

This clone has just one count. J is TRBJ2-3 and V is TRBV14, with TRBD2 identical over 13 bases. Per the germline V gene, CDR1 is SGHDN and CDR2 is FVKESK. The CDR3 spans 16 residues. With 8 bases clipped from V and 2 bases from J, the junction kept 7 bases outside the gene matches. CDR3 sequence reads: CASARLAGGLTDTQYF. The CDR3 DNA follows: TGTGCCAGCGCCCGACTAGCGGGGGGACTCACAGATACGCAGTATTTT.

CDR3 nucleotide sequence: TGTGCCTGGAGTCCCCTTTACAATGAGCAGTTCTTC. Protein sequence: CAWSPLYNEQFF. The J gene is TRBJ2-1, the V gene TRBV30; D uncertain. Germline-derived CDR1 and CDR2 are GTSNPN and SVGIG (reference sequence). This CDR3 is 12 amino acids long. V lost 2 bases to trimming and J lost 4 bases, with 6 bases between them. Filled out from reference TRBV30 and TRBJ2-1, the complete variable domain reads SQTIHQWPATLVQPVGSPLSLECTVEGTSNPNLYWYRQAAGRGLQLLFYSVGIGQISSEVPQNLSASRPQDRQFILSSKKLLLSDSGFYLCAWSPLYNEQFFGPGTRLTVL.

This chain uses TRBV6-4 with TRBJ2-2, with D perhaps TRBD1 (5 bases). CDR3 length equals 14 residues. The V end was cut by 7 bases, the J end by 2 bases, with 11 bases between. In germline, CDR1 is MRHNA, CDR2 SNTAGT. CDR3: CASKEQANTGELFF. The DNA of the CDR3 is TGTGCCAGCAAGGAACAGGCAAACACCGGGGAGCTGTTTTTT.

The V call is TRBV5-1, the J call TRBJ2-1; 7 bases match TRBD2. The CDR3 length is 16 residues. After removal of 4 bases from V and 4 bases from J, the junction contained 11 bases not matched to a gene. In germline, CDR1 is SGHRS, CDR2 YFSETQ. CDR3 sequence reads: CASSPEFVGGYNEQFF. CDR3 bases: TGCGCCAGCAGCCCGGAATTCGTCGGGGGGTACAATGAGCAGTTCTTC.

The chain combines TRBV11-2 with TRBJ2-1, with TRBD2 as a possible D gene (6 bases). CDR3 length: 17 amino acids. Deletions cut 1 base from V and 0 bases from J, with 13 bases between. Germline loops: CDR1 SGHAT, CDR2 FQNNGV. CDR3 amino acids: CASSLVVAVSSYNEQFF. In DNA, the CDR3 is TGTGCCAGCAGCTTAGTGGTAGCGGTTAGCTCCTACAATGAGCAGTTCTTC.

The CDR3: CASSLDGYNEQFF. CDR3 DNA sequence: TGCGCCAGCAGCTTGGACGGTTACAATGAGCAGTTCTTC. J is TRBJ2-1 and V is TRBV5-1; D not resolved. The germline V gene has CDR1 SGHRS and CDR2 YFSETQ. CDR3 length equals 13 residues. Trimming pared 0 bases from V and 4 bases from J, leaving 5 bases between.